The clone carrying this TCR beta chain was counted a few times. Assay used: immunoSEQ multiplex PCR; TCRdb lists only in-frame clones, some missing. Of 200,000 or so clones listed, about 82% are singletons. The sample is drawn from a study of blood T cell repertoires in COVID-19. Background on the study: Nucleic acid was either cDNA or gDNA, and it came from T cells, B-cell-depleted T cells, or PBMCs.

The CDR3 length is 13 residues. V was trimmed by 7 bases and J by 5 bases, leaving 12 bases between them. CDR1 SEHNR and CDR2 FQNEAQ come from the germline V gene (reference sequence). The material sequenced was peripheral blood. The clonotype originates from a woman in her 30s with acute or convalescent COVID-19. The V call is TRBV7-9, the J call TRBJ2-1, with a possible D match to TRBD1 (5 bases). The DNA for the CDR3 is TGTGCCAGCATCCTCCAGGGTAACAATGAGCAGTTCTTC. Its translation is CASILQGNNEQFF. Using reference TRBV7-9 and TRBJ2-1 for the parts outside the CDR3, the full variable domain is DTGVSQNPRHKITKRGQNVTFRCDPISEHNRLYWYRQTLGQGPEFLTYFQNEAQLEKSRLLSDRFSAERPKGSFSTLEIQRTEQGDSAMYLCASILQGNNEQFFGPGTRLTVL.